This T cell receptor beta chain emerged from a study of blood T cell repertoires in COVID-19. Study-wide background: Sample material is recorded as cDNA or gDNA derived from T cells, B-cell-depleted T cells, or PBMCs.

TCRdb's table, derived via immunoSEQ multiplex PCR, lists solely in-frame clones and lacks some. The table has about 57,000 clones, around 80% seen once. The ends were cut back, 6 bases at V and 10 bases at J, with 12 bases in the middle. CDR1 MGHRA and CDR2 YSYEKL come from the germline V gene. This CDR3 region has 11 residues. The clonotype comes from a woman aged 80 or older with acute or convalescent COVID-19. The sample comprised peripheral blood. The J gene is TRBJ1-2, the V gene TRBV4-1, with no clear D. The CDR3 reads CASRESGIYTF. CDR3 nucleotides: TGCGCCAGCAGGGAATCGGGGATCTACACCTTC.